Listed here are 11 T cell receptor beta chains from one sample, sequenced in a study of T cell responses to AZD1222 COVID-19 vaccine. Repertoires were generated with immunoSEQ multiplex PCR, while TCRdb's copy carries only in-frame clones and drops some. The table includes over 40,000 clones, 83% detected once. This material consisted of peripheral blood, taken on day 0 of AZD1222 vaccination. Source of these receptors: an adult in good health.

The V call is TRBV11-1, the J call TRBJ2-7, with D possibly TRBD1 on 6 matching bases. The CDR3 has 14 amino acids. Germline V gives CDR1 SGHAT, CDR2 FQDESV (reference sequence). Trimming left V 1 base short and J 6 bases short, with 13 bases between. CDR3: CASSLEQGLSEQYF. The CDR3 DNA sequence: TGTGCCAGCAGCTTAGAACAGGGTCTAAGCGAGCAGTACTTC.

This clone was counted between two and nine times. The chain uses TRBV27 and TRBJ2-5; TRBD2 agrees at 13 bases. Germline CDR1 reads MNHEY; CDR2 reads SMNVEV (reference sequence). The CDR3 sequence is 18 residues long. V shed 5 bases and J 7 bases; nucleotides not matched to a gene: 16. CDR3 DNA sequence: TGTGCCAGCAGTCCTCGGACTAGCGGGGGAAACCCTCGGGTGACCCAGTACTTC. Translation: CASSPRTSGGNPRVTQYF.

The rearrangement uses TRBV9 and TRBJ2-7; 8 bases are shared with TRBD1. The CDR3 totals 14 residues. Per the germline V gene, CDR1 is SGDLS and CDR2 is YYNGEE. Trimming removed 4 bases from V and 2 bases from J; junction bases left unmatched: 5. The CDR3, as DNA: TGTGCCAGCAGCACCCGACAGGGGACCTACGAGCAGTACTTC. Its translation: CASSTRQGTYEQYF. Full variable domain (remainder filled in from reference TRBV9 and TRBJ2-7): DSGVTQTPKHLITATGQRVTLRCSPRSGDLSVYWYQQSLDQGLQFLIQYYNGEERAKGNILERFSAQQFPDLHSELNLSSLELGDSALYFCASSTRQGTYEQYFGPGTRLTVT.

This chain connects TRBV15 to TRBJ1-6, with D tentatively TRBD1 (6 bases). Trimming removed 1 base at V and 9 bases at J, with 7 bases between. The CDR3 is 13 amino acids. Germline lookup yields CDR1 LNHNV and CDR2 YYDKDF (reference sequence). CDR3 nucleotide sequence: TGTGCCACCAGCAGAGCCAGGGGTTCACCCCTCCACTTT. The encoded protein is CATSRARGSPLHF.

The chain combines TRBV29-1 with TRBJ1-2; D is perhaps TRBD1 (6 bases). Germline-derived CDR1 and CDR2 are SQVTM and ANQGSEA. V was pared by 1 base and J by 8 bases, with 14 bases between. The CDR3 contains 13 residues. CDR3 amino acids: CSVEGDGGGGYTF. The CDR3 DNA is TGCAGCGTTGAAGGGGACGGAGGGGGAGGCTACACCTTC. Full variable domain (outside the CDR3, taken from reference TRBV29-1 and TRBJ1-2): SAVISQKPSRDICQRGTSLTIQCQVDSQVTMMFWYRQQPGQSLTLIATANQGSEATYESGFVIDKFPISRPNLTFSTLTVSNMSPEDSSIYLCSVEGDGGGGYTFGSGTRLTVV.

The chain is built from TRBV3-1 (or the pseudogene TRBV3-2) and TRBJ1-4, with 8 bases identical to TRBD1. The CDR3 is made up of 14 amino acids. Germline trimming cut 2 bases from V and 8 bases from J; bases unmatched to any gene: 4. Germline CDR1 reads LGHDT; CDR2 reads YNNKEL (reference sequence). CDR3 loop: CASSQQGAGEKLFF. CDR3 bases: TGTGCCAGCAGCCAACAGGGGGCGGGGGAAAAACTGTTTTTT.

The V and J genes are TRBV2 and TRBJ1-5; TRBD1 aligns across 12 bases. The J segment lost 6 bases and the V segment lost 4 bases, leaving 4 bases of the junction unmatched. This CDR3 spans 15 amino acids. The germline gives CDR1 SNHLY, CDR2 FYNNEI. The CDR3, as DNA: TGTGCCAGCAGTGTTGGGACAGGGGGCGGTCAGCCCCAGCATTTT. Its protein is CASSVGTGGGQPQHF.

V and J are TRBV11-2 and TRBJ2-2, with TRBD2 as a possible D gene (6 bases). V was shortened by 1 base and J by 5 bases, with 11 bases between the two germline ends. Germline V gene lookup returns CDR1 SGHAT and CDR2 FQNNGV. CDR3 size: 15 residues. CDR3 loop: CASSLGSGETGELFF. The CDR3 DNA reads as TGTGCCAGCAGCTTAGGGTCGGGAGAGACCGGGGAGCTGTTTTTT.

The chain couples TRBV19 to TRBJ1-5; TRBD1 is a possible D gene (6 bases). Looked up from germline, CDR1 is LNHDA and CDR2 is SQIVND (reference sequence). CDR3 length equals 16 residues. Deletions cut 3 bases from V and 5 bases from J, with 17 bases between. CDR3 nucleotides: TGTGCCAGTAGTATTTTGGCAGGGGTTAGACATCAGCCCCAGCATTTT. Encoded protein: CASSILAGVRHQPQHF.

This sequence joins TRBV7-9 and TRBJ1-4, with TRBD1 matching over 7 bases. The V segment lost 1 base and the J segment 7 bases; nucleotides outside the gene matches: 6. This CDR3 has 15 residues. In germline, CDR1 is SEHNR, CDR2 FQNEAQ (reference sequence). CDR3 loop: CASSLVKGALEKLFF. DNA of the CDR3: TGTGCCAGCAGCTTAGTGAAGGGGGCGCTTGAAAAACTGTTTTTT.

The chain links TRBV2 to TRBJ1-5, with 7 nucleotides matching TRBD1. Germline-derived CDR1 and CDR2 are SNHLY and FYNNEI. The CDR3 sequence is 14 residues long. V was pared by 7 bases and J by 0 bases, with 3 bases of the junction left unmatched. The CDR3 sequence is CASTGGNSNQPQHF. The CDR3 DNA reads TGTGCCAGCACAGGGGGTAATAGCAATCAGCCCCAGCATTTT.